Below, 3 T cell receptor beta chains from the same sample are listed, as sequenced in a study of control samples from healthy donors and cancer patients. Some clones are missing from TCRdb's copy, which holds only in-frame ones; the method was immunoSEQ multiplex PCR. The sample includes some 87,000 clones, roughly 91% of them seen just once. Sequenced: blood. The receptors stem from a young man in good health.

The CDR3 region is CASSSGSEQYF. The CDR3 coding sequence is TGTGCCAGCAGTTCTGGGAGCGAGCAGTACTTC. The chain links TRBV28 to TRBJ2-7; weak D call: TRBD2 (5 bases). CDR3 length equals 11 residues. Germline V CDR1 and CDR2: MDHEN, SYDVKM. V dropped 4 bases and J dropped 6 bases, with 7 bases sitting between them.

The chain uses TRBV5-4 and TRBJ2-7; D remains unclear. V was clipped by 0 bases and J by 3 bases, with 13 bases between them. CDR1 and CDR2 from the germline V gene are SGHNT and YYREEE (reference sequence). The CDR3 spans 15 residues. The CDR3 loop reads CASSLAGQGIYEQYF. CDR3 DNA: TGTGCCAGCAGCTTGGCCGGGCAAGGGATCTACGAGCAGTACTTC.

The rearrangement uses TRBV5-4 and TRBJ1-2; 8 bases align to TRBD1. The CDR3 has 16 amino acids. V was pared by 4 bases and J by 3 bases, with 11 bases of the junction left unmatched. Germline V gene data show CDR1 as SGHNT and CDR2 as YYREEE (reference sequence). The chain's CDR3 is CASSRPGQGGDYGYTF. The CDR3 DNA reads TGTGCCAGCAGCCGACCCGGACAGGGCGGTGACTATGGCTACACCTTC.